This T cell receptor beta chain came from a study of siplizumab effects on memory and regulatory T cells (dated by TCRdb to about 2019). At the level of the whole study: The effect of the anti-CD2 antibody siplizumab on alloreactive T-cell subsets was examined in allogeneic mixed lymphocyte reactions constructed from human PBMCs.

Sorted unstimulated T cells, along with proliferating T cells recovered from mixed lymphocyte reactions, underwent TCRbeta CDR3 sequencing. Fresh whole blood from approximately ten HLA-typed healthy donors was used to isolate PBMCs. Unstimulated CD4+ non-regulatory T cells were FACS-sorted to map the origin of alloreactive clones. The CDR3 starts with the cysteine, ends with the phenylalanine, and has 13 residues. The DNA shown is the 39-base CDR3, in frame from base 1. In the germline V gene (reference sequence), CDR1 corresponds to PRHDT and CDR2 to FYEKMQ. Trimming costs V 2 bases and J 2 bases, and their ends lie 5 bases apart. The research as a whole found: Siplizumab significantly reduced the cumulative frequency of alloreactive sequences traceable to unstimulated CD4+ memory T cells. About 80-97% of proliferating CD4+ or CD8+ clones could not be given a naive or memory phenotype. Compared with memory T cells, unstimulated naive T cells appeared more diverse, and naive cells seemed to make a substantial contribution to the alloresponse. Whether proliferating Tregs from siplizumab cultures were suppressive was not functionally confirmed. Sequences below about 10^-5 frequency were poorly captured, so only a minor fraction of alloreactive clones could be mapped to unstimulated subsets. Among mappable alloreactive CD4+ clones, an average Treg-derived fraction of roughly 71% was observed with siplizumab, compared with approximately 25% in control reactions.

Of note for this clone: This receptor's antigen is unknown. One base away there is no much larger clone; base qualities are not given.

Libraries were made using the immunoSEQ multiplex PCR assay. About 9.9 x 10^4 TCR templates per sample were assayed by the deep sequencing platform. Genomic DNA extracted from sorted T cells was the material used for TCRbeta CDR3 sequencing. Per the authors' processing: The R programming language was used for the clonal analysis of the TCRbeta CDR3 data. Alloreactive CD4+ and CD8+ clones were defined by comparing unstimulated samples with post-reaction CFSE-low samples. By matching sequences to the repertoires of sorted unstimulated Treg and non-Treg cells, each alloreactive CD4+ clone was assigned a regulatory or non-regulatory origin. TCRdb re-hosts the immuneACCESS table, in-frame sequences only. Its copies lack some clones; in the studies checked, an unresolved V gene accounts for under half of them, and the cause for the rest is not known. That table is the source of V, J and clone size, and D and trimming were worked out from the DNA. The sample table records more than 90,000 clones; about 93% of these occur just once. 9.5% to 15% of the sample lies in the top ten.

Source material: non-Treg CD4+ T cells sorted from blood. The cell subset or site label, as the study defines it: FACS-sorted unstimulated CD4+ non-regulatory T cells. The chain was built from TRBV13 and TRBJ2-3; the D gene is not confidently resolved. The TCR originated in a human donor in good health. The CDR3 region has the sequence CASSLRNTDTQYF. The sequenced DNA: TGTGCCAGCAGCTTACGGAACACAGATACGCAGTATTTT.